The clone carrying this T cell receptor (beta chain) occurred once. This entry is derived from a study of blood T cell repertoires in COVID-19. Original processing notes: Nucleated cell counts were estimated from reference gene primer amplification. Here immunoSEQ multiplex PCR was the method, and the copy in TCRdb shows in-frame clones only, minus some. The D gene and trimming were derived from the DNA, and the V and J assignments and clone size from that table. The data contain around 190,000 clones, roughly 88% of them seen just once; the ten biggest clones take up 18%. The V end lost 6 bases, the J end lost 9 bases, and 12 bases lay between the germline ends. The germline V gene has CDR1 SNHLY and CDR2 FYNNEI. The CDR3 is 13 amino acids. Seattle patient enrollment occurred during active infection, with longitudinal follow-up thereafter.

The receptor was derived from a man aged 50-59 years with COVID-19, enrolled during active disease. The sample taken for sequencing was peripheral blood. The J gene is TRBJ1-6, the V gene TRBV2; possible D gene TRBD1, 6 bases. In nucleotides, the CDR3 is TGTGCCAGCAGCGCCGGACAGTTTTCACCCCTCCACTTT. This encodes CASSAGQFSPLHF.